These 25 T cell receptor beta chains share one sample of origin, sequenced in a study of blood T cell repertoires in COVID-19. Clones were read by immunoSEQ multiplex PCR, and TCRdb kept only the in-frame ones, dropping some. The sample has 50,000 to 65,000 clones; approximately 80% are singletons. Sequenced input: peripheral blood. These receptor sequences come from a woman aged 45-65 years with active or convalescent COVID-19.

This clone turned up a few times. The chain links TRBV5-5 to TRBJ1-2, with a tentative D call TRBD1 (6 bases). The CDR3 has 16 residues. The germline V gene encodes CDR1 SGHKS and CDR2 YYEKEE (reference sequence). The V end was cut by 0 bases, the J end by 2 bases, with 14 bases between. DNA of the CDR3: TGTGCCAGCAGCTTGGGCACAGGGAGACCCAACTATGGCTACACCTTC. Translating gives CASSLGTGRPNYGYTF.

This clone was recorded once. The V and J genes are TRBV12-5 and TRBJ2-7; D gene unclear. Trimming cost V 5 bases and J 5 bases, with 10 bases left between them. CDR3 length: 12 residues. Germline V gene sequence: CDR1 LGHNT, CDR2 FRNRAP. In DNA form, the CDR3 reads TGTGCTAGTGGTGCCGCAGGTCACGAGCAGTACTTC. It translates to CASGAAGHEQYF.

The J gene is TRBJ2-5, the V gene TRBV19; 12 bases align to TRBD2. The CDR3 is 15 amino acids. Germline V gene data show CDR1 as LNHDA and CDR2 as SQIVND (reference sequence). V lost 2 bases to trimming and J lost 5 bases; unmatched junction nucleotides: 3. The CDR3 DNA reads TGTGCCAGTAGTATACTAGCGGGAGGGCCTGAGACCCAGTACTTC. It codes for CASSILAGGPETQYF.

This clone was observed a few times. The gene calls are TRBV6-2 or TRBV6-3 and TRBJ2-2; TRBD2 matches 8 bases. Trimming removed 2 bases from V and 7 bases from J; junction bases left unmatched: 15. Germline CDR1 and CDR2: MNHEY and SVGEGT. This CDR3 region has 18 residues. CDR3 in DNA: TGTGCCAGCAGTTACGGGACAATTGCGGGAGGACGGGACGGGGAGCTGTTTTTT. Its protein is CASSYGTIAGGRDGELFF.

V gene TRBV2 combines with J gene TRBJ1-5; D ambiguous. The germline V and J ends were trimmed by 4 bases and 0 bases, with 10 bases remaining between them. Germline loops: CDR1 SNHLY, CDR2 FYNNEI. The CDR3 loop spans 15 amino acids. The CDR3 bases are TGTGCCAGCAGTGGTGACGGGTATAGCAATCAGCCCCAGCATTTT. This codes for CASSGDGYSNQPQHF.

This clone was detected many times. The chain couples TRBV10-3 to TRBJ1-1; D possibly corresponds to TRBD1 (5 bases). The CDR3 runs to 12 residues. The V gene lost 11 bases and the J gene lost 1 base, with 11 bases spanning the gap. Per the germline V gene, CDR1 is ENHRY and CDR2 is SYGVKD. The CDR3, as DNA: TGTGCCGCCCAGGGATCGAACACTGAAGCTTTCTTT. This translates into CAAQGSNTEAFF.

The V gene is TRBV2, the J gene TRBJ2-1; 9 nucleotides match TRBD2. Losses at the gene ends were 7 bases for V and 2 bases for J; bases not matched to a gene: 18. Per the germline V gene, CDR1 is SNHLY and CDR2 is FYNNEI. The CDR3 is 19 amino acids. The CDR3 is CASISPSGVAGGTYNEQFF. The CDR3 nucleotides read TGTGCCAGCATTAGTCCTAGCGGGGTGGCGGGTGGGACCTACAATGAGCAGTTCTTC. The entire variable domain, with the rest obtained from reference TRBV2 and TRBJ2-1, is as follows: EPEVTQTPSHQVTQMGQEVILRCVPISNHLYFYWYRQILGQKVEFLVSFYNNEISEKSEIFDDQFSVERPDGSNFTLKIRSTKLEDSAMYFCASISPSGVAGGTYNEQFFGPGTRLTVL.

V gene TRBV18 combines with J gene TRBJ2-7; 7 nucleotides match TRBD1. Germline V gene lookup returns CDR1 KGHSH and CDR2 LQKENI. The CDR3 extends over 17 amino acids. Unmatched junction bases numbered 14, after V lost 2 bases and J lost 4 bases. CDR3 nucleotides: TGTGCCAGCTCACCAGCCCTAATCCGGGACAGCGGATACGAGCAGTACTTC. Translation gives CASSPALIRDSGYEQYF.

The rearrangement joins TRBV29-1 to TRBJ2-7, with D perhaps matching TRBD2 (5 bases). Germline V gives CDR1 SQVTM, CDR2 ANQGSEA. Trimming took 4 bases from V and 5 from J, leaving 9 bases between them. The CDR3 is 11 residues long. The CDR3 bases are TGCAGCGTTGGTGGGAGCCACGAGCAGTACTTC. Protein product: CSVGGSHEQYF.

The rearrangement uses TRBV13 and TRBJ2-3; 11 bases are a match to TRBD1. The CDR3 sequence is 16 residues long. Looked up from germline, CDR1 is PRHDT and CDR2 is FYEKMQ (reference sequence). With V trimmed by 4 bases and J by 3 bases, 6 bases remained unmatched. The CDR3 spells CASSSGTGGTTDTQYF. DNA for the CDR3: TGTGCCAGCAGCTCCGGGACAGGGGGAACTACAGATACGCAGTATTTT. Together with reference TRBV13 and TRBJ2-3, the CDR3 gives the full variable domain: AAGVIQSPRHLIKEKRETATLKCYPIPRHDTVYWYQQGPGQDPQFLISFYEKMQSDKGSIPDRFSAQQFSDYHSELNMSSLELGDSALYFCASSSGTGGTTDTQYFGPGTRLTVL.

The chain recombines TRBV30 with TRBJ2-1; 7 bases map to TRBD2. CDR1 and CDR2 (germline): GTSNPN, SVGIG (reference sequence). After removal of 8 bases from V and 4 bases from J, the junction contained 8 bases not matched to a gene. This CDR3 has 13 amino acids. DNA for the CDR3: TGTGCCGGCGGGGGAGCAGCGTACAATGAGCAGTTCTTC. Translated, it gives CAGGGAAYNEQFF.

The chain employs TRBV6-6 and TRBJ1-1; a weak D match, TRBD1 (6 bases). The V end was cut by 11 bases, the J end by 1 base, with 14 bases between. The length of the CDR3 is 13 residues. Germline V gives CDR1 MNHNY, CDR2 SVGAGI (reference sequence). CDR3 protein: CAAGRGRNTEAFF. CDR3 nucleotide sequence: TGTGCCGCTGGGAGGGGGAGGAACACTGAAGCTTTCTTT.

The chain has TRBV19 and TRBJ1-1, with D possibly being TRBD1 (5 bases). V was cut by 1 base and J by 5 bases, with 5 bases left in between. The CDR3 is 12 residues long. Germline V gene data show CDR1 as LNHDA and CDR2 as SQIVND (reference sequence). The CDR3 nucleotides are TGTGCCAGTAGTATAGGACAGACTGAAGCTTTCTTT. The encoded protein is CASSIGQTEAFF.

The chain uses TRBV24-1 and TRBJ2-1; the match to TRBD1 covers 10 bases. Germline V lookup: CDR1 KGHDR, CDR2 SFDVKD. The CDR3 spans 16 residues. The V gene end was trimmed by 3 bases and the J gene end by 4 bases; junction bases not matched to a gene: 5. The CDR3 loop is CATSDTGTGVYNEQFF. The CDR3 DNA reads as TGTGCCACCAGTGATACAGGGACAGGGGTGTACAATGAGCAGTTCTTC.

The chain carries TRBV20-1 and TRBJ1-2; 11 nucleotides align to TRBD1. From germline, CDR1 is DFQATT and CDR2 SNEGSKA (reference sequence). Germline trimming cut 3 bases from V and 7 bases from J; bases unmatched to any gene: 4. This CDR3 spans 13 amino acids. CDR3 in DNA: TGCAGTGCTAGTACGGGACAGGGGGGTGGCTACACCTTC. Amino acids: CSASTGQGGGYTF.

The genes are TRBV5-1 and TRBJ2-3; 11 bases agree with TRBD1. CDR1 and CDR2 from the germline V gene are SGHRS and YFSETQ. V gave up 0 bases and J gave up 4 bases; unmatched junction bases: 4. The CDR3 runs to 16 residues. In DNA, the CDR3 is TGCGCCAGCAGCTTGGCCCGGACAGGGGGCGCAGATACGCAGTATTTT. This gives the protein CASSLARTGGADTQYF.

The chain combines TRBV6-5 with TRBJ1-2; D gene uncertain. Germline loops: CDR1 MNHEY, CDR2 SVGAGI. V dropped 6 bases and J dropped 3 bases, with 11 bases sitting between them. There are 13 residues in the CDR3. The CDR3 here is CASRRVSHYGYTF. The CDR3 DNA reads TGTGCCAGCAGGAGGGTATCCCACTATGGCTACACCTTC.

The CDR3 spells CASSMDRQETQYF. As DNA, the CDR3 is TGTGCCAGCAGCATGGACAGACAAGAGACCCAGTACTTC. The chain joins TRBV6-2 or TRBV6-3 to TRBJ2-5, with D possibly being TRBD1 (6 bases). The V end was cut by 6 bases, the J end by 2 bases, with 10 bases between. Germline CDR1 and CDR2: MNHEY and SVGEGT. This CDR3 has 13 residues.

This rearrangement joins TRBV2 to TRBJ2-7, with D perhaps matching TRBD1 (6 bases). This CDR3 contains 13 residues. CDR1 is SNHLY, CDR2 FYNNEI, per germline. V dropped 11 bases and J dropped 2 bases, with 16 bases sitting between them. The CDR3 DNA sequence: TGTGCCTCGGGGAAGGGGGAGACCTACGAGCAGTACTTC. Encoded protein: CASGKGETYEQYF. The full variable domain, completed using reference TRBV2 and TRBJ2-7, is EPEVTQTPSHQVTQMGQEVILRCVPISNHLYFYWYRQILGQKVEFLVSFYNNEISEKSEIFDDQFSVERPDGSNFTLKIRSTKLEDSAMYFCASGKGETYEQYFGPGTRLTVT.

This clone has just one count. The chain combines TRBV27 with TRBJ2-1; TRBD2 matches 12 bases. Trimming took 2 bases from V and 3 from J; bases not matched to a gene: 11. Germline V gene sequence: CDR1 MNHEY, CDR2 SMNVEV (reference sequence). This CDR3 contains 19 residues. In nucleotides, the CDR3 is TGTGCCAGCAGTTTACTTCTAGCGGGAGGGCCTACTATCTACAATGAGCAGTTCTTC. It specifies CASSLLLAGGPTIYNEQFF.

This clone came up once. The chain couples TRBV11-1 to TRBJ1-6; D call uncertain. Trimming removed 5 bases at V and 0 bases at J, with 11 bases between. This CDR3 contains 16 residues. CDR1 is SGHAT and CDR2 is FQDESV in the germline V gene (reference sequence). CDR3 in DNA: TGTGCCAGCAGCGCCCACCTGAGCTCCTATAATTCACCCCTCCACTTT. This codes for CASSAHLSSYNSPLHF. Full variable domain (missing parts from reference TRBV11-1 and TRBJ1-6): EAEVAQSPRYKITEKSQAVAFWCDPISGHATLYWYRQILGQGPELLVQFQDESVVDDSQLPKDRFSAERLKGVDSTLKIQPAELGDSAMYLCASSAHLSSYNSPLHFGNGTRLTVT.

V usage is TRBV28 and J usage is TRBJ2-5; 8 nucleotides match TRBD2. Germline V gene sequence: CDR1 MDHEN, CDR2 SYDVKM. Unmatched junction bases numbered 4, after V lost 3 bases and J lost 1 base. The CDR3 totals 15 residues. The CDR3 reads CASSFREGVQETQYF. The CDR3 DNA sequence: TGTGCCAGCAGTTTTCGGGAGGGGGTCCAAGAGACCCAGTACTTC.

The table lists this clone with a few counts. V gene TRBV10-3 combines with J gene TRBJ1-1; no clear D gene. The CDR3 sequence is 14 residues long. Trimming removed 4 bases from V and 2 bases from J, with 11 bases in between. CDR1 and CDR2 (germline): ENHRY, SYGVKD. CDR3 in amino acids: CAISGQDRNTEAFF. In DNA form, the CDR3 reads TGTGCCATCAGTGGCCAAGATAGAAACACTGAAGCTTTCTTT.

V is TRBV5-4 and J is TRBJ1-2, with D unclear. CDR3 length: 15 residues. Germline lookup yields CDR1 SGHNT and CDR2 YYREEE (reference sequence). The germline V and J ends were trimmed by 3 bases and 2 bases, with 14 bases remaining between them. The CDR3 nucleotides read TGTGCCAGCAGCTCCCACCCCCGGGAAAACTATGGCTACACCTTC. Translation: CASSSHPRENYGYTF.

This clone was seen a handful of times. This CDR3 is CASTSREGLREQYF. The CDR3 nucleotides read TGTGCCAGCACCTCCCGGGAGGGACTTCGCGAGCAGTACTTC. The V call is TRBV7-9, the J call TRBJ2-7, with 8 bases aligning to TRBD2. Per germline, CDR1 SEHNR and CDR2 FQNEAQ (reference sequence). V lost 7 bases to trimming and J lost 6 bases; unmatched junction nucleotides: 11. This CDR3 has 14 residues.